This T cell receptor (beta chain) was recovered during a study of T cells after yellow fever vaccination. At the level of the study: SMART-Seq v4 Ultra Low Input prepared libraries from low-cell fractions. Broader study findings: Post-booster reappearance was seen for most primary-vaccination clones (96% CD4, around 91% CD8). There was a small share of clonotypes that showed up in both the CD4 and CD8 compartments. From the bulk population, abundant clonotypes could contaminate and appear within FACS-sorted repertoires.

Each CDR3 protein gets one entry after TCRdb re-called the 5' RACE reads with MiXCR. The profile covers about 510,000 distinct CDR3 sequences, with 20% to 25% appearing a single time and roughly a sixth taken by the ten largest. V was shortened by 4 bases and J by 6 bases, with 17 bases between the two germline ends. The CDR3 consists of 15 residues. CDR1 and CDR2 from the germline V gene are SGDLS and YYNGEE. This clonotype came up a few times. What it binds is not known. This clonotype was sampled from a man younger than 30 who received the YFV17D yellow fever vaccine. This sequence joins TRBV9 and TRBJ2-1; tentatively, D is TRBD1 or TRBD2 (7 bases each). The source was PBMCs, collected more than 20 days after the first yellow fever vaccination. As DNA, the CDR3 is TGTGCCAGCAGCCCCCAGGGGGGGGGGCCCAATGAGCAGTTCTTC. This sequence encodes CASSPQGGGPNEQFF.